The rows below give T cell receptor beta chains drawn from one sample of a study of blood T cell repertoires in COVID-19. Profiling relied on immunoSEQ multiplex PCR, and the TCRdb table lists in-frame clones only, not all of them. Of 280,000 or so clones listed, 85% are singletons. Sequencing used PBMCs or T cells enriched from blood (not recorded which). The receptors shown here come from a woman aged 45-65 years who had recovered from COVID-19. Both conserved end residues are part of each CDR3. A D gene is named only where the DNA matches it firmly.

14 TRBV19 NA CASSFSGVSNEQFF
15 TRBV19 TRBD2 CASSITGGLGDTQYF
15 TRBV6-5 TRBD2 CASRDTLADKETQYF
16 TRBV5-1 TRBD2 CASSLATGGKNNEQFF
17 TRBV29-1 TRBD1 CSVEDLLGTAMNTEAFF
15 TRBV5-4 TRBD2 CASSLWVGGADTQYF
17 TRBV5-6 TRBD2 CASSLMRLAGETGELFF
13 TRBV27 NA CASSLSGHGELFF
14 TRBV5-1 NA CASSLSVTRETQYF
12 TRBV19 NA CASTADIYGYTF
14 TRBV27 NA CASSLRQGYQPQHF
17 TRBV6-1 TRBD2 CASSERAGGNSYNEQFF
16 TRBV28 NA CASSNREGGSYEKLFF
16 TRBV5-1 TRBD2 CASSLSGTTNWGTQYF
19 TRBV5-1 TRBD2 CASSQGLAGGGSRKETQYF
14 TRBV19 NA CASSIGSSNYGYTF